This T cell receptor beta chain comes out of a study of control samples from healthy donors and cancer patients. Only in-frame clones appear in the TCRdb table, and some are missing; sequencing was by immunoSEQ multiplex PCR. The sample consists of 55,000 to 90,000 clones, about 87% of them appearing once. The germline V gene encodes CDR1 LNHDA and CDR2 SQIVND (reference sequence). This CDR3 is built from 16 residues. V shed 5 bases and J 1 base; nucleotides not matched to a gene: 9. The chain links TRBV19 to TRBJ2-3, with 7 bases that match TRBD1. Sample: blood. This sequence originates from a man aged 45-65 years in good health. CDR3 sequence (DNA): TGTGCCAGTAGTCCGAGGGACAGTCCCCGCACAGATACGCAGTATTTT. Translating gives CASSPRDSPRTDTQYF.